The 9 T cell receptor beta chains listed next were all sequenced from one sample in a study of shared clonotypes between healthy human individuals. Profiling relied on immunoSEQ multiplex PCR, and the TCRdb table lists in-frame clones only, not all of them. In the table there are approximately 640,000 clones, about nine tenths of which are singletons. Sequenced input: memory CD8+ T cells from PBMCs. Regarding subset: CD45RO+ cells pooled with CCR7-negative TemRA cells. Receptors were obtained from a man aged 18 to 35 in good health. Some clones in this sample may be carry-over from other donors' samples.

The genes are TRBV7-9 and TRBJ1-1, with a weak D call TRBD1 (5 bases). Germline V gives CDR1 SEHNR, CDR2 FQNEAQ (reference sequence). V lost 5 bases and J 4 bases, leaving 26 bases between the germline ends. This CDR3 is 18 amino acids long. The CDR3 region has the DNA TGTGCCAGCAGCGCCCGATACTCAGCGGGAACCGGGGGCACTGAAGCTTTCTTT. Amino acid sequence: CASSARYSAGTGGTEAFF.

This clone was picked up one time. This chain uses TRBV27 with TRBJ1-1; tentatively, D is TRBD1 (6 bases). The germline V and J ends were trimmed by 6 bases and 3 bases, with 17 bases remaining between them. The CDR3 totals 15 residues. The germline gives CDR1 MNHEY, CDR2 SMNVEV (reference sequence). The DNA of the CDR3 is TGTGCCAGCAGGCAAAAGTCAGGGGTCTACACTGAAGCTTTCTTT. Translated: CASRQKSGVYTEAFF.

CDR3 residues: CASSLVSGRTYEQYF. CDR3 bases: TGTGCCAGCAGCTTAGTTTCGGGCAGAACCTACGAGCAGTACTTC. The chain carries TRBV7-9 and TRBJ2-7; D uncertain. From germline, CDR1 is SEHNR and CDR2 FQNEAQ (reference sequence). This CDR3 has 15 residues. V lost 1 base to trimming and J lost 2 bases, with 12 bases between them.

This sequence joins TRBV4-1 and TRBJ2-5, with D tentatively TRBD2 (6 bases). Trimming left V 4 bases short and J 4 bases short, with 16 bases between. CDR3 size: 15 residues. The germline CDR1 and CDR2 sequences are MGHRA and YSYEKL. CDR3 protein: CASSPLSSALETQYF. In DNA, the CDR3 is TGCGCCAGCAGCCCTCTATCTAGCGCCTTAGAGACCCAGTACTTC.

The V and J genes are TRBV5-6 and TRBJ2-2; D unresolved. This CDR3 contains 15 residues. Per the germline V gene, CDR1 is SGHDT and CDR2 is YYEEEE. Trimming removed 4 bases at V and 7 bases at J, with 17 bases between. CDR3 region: CASSPLREGYGELFF. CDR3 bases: TGTGCCAGCAGCCCGCTTCGAGAAGGTTACGGGGAGCTGTTTTTT.

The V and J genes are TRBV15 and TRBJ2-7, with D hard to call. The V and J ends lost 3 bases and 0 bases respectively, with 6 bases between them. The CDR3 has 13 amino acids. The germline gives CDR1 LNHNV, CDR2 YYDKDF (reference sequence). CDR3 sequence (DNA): TGTGCCACCAGCAGCTTGGTCTCCTACGAGCAGTACTTC. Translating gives CATSSLVSYEQYF.

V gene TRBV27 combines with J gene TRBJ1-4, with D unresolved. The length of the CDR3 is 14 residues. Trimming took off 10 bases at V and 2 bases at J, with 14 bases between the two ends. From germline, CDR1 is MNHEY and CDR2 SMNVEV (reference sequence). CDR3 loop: CATQAWGTNEKLFF. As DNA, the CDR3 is TGTGCCACCCAAGCCTGGGGTACTAATGAAAAACTGTTTTTT.

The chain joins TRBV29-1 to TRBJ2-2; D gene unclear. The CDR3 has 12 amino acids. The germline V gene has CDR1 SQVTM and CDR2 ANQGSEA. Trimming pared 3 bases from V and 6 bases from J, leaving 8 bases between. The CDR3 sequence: CSVDGISGELFF. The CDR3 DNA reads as TGCAGCGTTGATGGTATTTCCGGGGAGCTGTTTTTT.

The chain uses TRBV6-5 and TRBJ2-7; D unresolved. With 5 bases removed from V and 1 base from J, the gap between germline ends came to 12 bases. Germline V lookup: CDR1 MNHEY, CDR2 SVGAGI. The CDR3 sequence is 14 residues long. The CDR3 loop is CASSLYRESYEQYF. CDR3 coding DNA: TGTGCCAGCAGTCTGTACAGAGAGTCCTACGAGCAGTACTTC.